The table lists the clone carrying this T cell receptor (beta chain) with many counts. Germline assignment: CDR1 SEHNR and CDR2 FQNEAQ (reference sequence). The V gene lost 3 bases and the J gene lost 3 bases, with 11 bases spanning the gap. The CDR3 spans 14 residues. Using its own MiXCR run on the RT-PCR reads, TCRdb lists one record per CDR3 protein. The table shows around 700,000 distinct CDR3 sequences, with about 14% occurring only once. This sequence originates from a female donor in good health, serving as a healthy control. Sequencing was performed on memory CD4+ T cells from blood. The rearrangement links TRBV7-9 to TRBJ1-2, with a possible D match to TRBD1 (6 bases). Here the CDR3 DNA reads TGTGCCAGCAGCTTCACATCAGGGGACTATGGCTACACCTTC. Residues: CASSFTSGDYGYTF.